Sequencing of this T cell receptor (beta chain) was carried out in a study of control samples from healthy donors and cancer patients. Only in-frame clones appear in the TCRdb table, and some are missing; sequencing was by immunoSEQ multiplex PCR. The sample has tens of thousands of clones; almost 90% are singletons. This CDR3 region has 16 residues. The ends lost 8 bases at V and 0 bases at J; junction bases unmatched: 9. Germline V gene data show CDR1 as PRHDT and CDR2 as FYEKMQ (reference sequence). The sequencing sample was made of PBMCs. This TCR came from a man between 45 and 60 years old with head and neck cancer. The V gene is TRBV13, the J gene TRBJ2-7; 11 nucleotides line up with TRBD2. The CDR3 DNA sequence: TGTGCCAGCCCGGCTAGCGGGAGGCCCAGCTCCTACGAGCAGTACTTC. Its protein product is CASPASGRPSSYEQYF.